These T cell receptor beta chains were read from a single sample in a study of PD-1 blockade in classical Hodgkin lymphoma. Data came from immunoSEQ multiplex PCR; TCRdb stores just in-frame clones and leaves some out. The table has more than 30,000 clones, about 88% seen once. The sequencing sample was made of CD4+ T cells from blood. These receptors all stem from a human donor with classical Hodgkin lymphoma. Each CDR3 is given with its conserved first and last residue. Fields, in order: V gene, J gene, D gene, CDR3 protein. D genes are given only for firm matches.

>TRBV9|TRBJ2-2|TRBD2
CASSVVGGPTGELFF
>TRBV7-9|TRBJ2-1|TRBD2
CASSSGLAGLDEQFF
>TRBV7-2|TRBJ2-1|NA
CASSLAENNEQFF
>TRBV9|TRBJ2-3|NA
CASSVGSLSTDTQYF
>TRBV5-1|TRBJ1-4|TRBD1
CASSLQGAGANEKLFF
>TRBV7-3|TRBJ1-1|NA
CASSLGPAVNTEAFF
>TRBV28|TRBJ2-2|NA
CASSFQGSIGELFF
>TRBV9|TRBJ2-3|TRBD2
CASSVSGRDYTDTQYF
>TRBV11-2|TRBJ1-6|TRBD1
CASSLGQGWNSPLHF
>TRBV29-1|TRBJ1-4|NA
CSVGFRLSEKLFF
>TRBV5-1|TRBJ2-2|NA
CASTFAGPGELFF
>TRBV5-1|TRBJ2-2|NA
CASSLAPRGTGELFF
>TRBV10-1|TRBJ1-2|NA
CASSPGTTNYGYTF
>TRBV6-1|TRBJ2-3|NA
CASSESVDTQYF
>TRBV29-1|TRBJ2-1|NA
CSVQTVIGNEQFF
>TRBV27|TRBJ2-2|TRBD2
CASSLGGLAANTGELFF
>TRBV5-1|TRBJ2-7|TRBD1
CASSLGTESTYEQYF
>TRBV29-1|TRBJ1-1|TRBD1
CSGVPSGQGKSEAFF
>TRBV29-1|TRBJ1-1|NA
CSVVRELNTEAFF
>TRBV5-1|TRBJ2-1|NA
CASRLRADSSYNEQFF
>TRBV19|TRBJ1-2|NA
CASSIGGSPFYGYTF
>TRBV10-3|TRBJ2-2|NA
CAMGLNTGELFF
>TRBV19|TRBJ2-1|NA
CASRDQPREQFF
>TRBV11-3|TRBJ2-5|TRBD2
CASSPGLAGGQETQYF
>TRBV11-2|TRBJ2-1|NA
CASSLGGEQFF
>TRBV5-6|TRBJ2-5|NA
CASSPGGISETQYF
>TRBV15|TRBJ1-4|TRBD1
CATSEGQAYKWKLFF
>TRBV6-1|TRBJ1-6|NA
CASSEASWRPDNSPLHF
>TRBV27|TRBJ1-5|TRBD1
CASRQGAQSNQPQHF